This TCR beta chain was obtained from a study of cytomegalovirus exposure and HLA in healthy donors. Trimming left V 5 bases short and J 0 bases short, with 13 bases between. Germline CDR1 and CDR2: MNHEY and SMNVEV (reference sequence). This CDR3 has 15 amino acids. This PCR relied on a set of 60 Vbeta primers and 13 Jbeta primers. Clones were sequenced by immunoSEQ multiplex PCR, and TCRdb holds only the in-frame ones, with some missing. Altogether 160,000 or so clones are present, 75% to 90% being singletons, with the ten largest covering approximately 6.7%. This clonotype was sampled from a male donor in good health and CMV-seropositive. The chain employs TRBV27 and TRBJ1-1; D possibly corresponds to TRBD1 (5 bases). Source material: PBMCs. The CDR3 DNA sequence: TGTGCCAGCAGTGCAGGGCACCTAATGAACACTGAAGCTTTCTTT. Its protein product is CASSAGHLMNTEAFF.